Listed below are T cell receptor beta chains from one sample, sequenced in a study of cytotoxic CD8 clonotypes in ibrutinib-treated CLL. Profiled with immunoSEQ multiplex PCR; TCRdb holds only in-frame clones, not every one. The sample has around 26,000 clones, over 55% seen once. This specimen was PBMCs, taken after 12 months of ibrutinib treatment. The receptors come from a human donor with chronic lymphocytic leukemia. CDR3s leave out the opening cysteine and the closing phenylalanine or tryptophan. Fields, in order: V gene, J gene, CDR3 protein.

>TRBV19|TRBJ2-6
ASSISRGGANVLT
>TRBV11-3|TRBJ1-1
ASSLAGNTEAF
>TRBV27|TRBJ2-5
ASSFPQGPQETQY
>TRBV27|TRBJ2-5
ASSLRQGGTQY
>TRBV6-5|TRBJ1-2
ASSVGDYGYT
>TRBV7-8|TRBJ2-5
ASSLGPAGGQETQY
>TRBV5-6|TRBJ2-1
ASSLGGNEQF
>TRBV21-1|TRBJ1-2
ASSPRVATETYGYT
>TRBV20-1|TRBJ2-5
SATGGETQY
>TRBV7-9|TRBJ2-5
ASSLEAGRQETQY
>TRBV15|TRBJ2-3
ATSGLAGTDTQY
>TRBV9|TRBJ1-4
ASSVVPNEKLF
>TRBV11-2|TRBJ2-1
ASSPIGGNEQF
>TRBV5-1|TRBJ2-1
ASSFGLAGGYEF
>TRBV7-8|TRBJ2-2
ASSQISGRELF
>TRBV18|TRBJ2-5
ASSPASGGASLETQY
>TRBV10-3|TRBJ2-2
AIGTTNTGELF
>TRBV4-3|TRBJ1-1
ASSQEFVGLAEAF
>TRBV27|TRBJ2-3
ASSPYRGQRTDTQY
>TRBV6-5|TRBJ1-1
ASSSLHRNTEAF
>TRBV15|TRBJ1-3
ATSSGGNTIY
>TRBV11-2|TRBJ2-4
AKGALTIQY
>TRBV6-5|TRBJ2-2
ASSYPTGRGPGELF
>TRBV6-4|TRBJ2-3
ASSSGPTDTQY
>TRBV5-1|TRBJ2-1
ASSADRGTYNEQF
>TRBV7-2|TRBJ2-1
ASSWTSGGPF